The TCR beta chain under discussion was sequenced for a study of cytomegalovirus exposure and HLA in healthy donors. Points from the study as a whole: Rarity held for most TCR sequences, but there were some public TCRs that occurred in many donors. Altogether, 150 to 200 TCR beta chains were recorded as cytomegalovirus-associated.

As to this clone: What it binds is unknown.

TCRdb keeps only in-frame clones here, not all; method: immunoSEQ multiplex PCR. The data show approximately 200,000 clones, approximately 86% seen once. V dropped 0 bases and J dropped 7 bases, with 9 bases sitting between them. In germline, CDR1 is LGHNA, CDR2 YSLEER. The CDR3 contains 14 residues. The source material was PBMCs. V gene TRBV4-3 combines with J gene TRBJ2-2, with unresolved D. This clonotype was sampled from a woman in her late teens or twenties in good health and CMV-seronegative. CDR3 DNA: TGCGCCAGCAGCCAAGATCTTCGCAGCGGGGAGCTGTTTTTT. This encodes CASSQDLRSGELFF.